These 22 T cell receptor beta chains were all obtained from the same sample, sequenced in a study of T cells after yellow fever vaccination. One entry per CDR3 protein, called by TCRdb with MiXCR from the 5' RACE reads. The sample lists 90,000 to 130,000 distinct CDR3 sequences; roughly 8.9% were seen once. The sample in question was CD8+ T cells sorted from PBMCs, obtained 45 days after the yellow fever booster vaccination. The receptors were gathered from a man aged 30 to 39 who received the YFV17D yellow fever vaccine.

This clonotype was seen more than once but under ten times. The CDR3 bases are TGCGCCAGCAGCTTGGGAATTGGCAATCAGCCCCAGCATTTT. Translation gives CASSLGIGNQPQHF. The chain uses TRBV5-1 and TRBJ1-5; no clear D. The CDR3 is 14 residues long. Trimming removed 0 bases at V and 2 bases at J, with 6 bases between. Germline lookup yields CDR1 SGHRS and CDR2 YFSETQ.

This clonotype has at least ten counts. The V call is TRBV12-3 or TRBV12-4, the J call TRBJ2-2; 7 nucleotides line up with TRBD2. V gave up 7 bases and J gave up 5 bases; unmatched junction bases: 10. The CDR3 extends over 15 amino acids. The CDR3 sequence: CASTHGGRGTGELFF. Here the CDR3 DNA reads TGTGCCAGCACCCACGGCGGGAGAGGGACCGGGGAGCTGTTTTTT.

This clonotype has a count of ten or more. The rearrangement uses TRBV20-1 and TRBJ2-2, with D maybe TRBD2 (6 bases). CDR1 and CDR2 from the germline V gene are DFQATT and SNEGSKA (reference sequence). The V gene lost 1 base and the J gene lost 6 bases, with 6 bases spanning the gap. The CDR3 sequence is 12 residues long. In DNA, the CDR3 is TGCAGTGCTAGAGGGGGGGCCGGGGAGCTGTTTTTT. Translating it yields CSARGGAGELFF.

At least ten counts were recorded for this clonotype. The chain combines TRBV5-4 with TRBJ2-2, with D possibly TRBD2 on 6 matching bases. The CDR3 has 16 amino acids. CDR1 is SGHNT, CDR2 YYREEE, per germline (reference sequence). Between the trimmed V and J ends, which lost 4 bases and 7 bases, there was a span of 20 bases. The DNA for the CDR3 is TGTGCCAGCAGCCCTGGACACTGGGGGGAAGGCGGGGAGCTGTTTTTT. Translating gives CASSPGHWGEGGELFF.

This clonotype has a count of ten or more. The chain has TRBV24-1 and TRBJ2-1, with TRBD1 identical over 9 bases. CDR3 length: 15 amino acids. Germline lookup yields CDR1 KGHDR and CDR2 SFDVKD. Trimming cost V 6 bases and J 3 bases; bases outside gene matches: 5. This chain's CDR3 is CATSSRDRDYNEQFF. The CDR3, as DNA: TGTGCCACCAGTTCCCGGGACAGGGACTACAATGAGCAGTTCTTC.

This clonotype was picked up many times. The chain joins TRBV12-3 or TRBV12-4 to TRBJ2-2; D may be TRBD2 (6 bases). V was cut by 3 bases and J by 5 bases, with 7 bases left in between. This CDR3 has 13 amino acids. The CDR3 is CASSLGGTGELFF. CDR3 nucleotide sequence: TGTGCCAGCAGTTTGGGGGGAACCGGGGAGCTGTTTTTT.

J is TRBJ1-2 and V is TRBV13; D might be TRBD1 (6 bases). This CDR3 is built from 17 residues. V lost 4 bases and J 2 bases, leaving 20 bases between the germline ends. The germline V gene has CDR1 PRHDT and CDR2 FYEKMQ (reference sequence). The CDR3 protein is CASSSRRQGPTNYGYTF. DNA for the CDR3: TGTGCCAGCAGCTCCCGCCGGCAGGGGCCGACCAACTATGGCTACACCTTC.

About this clonotype itself: The junction departs from germline at one end; a sequencing error may be responsible. V usage is TRBV9 and J usage is TRBJ2-2; the D gene is possibly TRBD2 (5 bases). CDR1 is SGDLS, CDR2 YYNGEE, per germline. The CDR3 spans 14 residues. CDR3 coding DNA: TGTGCCAGCAGCCCCAGAGGGAACTCCGGGGAGCTGTTTTTT. Protein product: CASSPRGNSGELFF. The complete variable domain, with remaining parts taken from reference TRBV9 and TRBJ2-2, reads DSGVTQTPKHLITATGQRVTLRCSPRSGDLSVYWYQQSLDQGLQFLIQYYNGEERAKGNILERFSAQQFPDLHSELNLSSLELGDSALYFCASSPRGNSGELFFGEGSRLTVL.

This clonotype was counted between two and nine times. The V and J genes are TRBV20-1 and TRBJ2-5; 8 bases fit TRBD1. With V trimmed by 0 bases and J by 0 bases, 12 bases remained unmatched. Germline V gene sequence: CDR1 DFQATT, CDR2 SNEGSKA (reference sequence). The CDR3 spans 18 residues. The CDR3 nucleotides are TGCAGTGCTAGAGATCCGGGGACAGGAACCCCCTACCAAGAGACCCAGTACTTC. This encodes CSARDPGTGTPYQETQYF.

Ten or more counts support this clonotype. The V and J genes are TRBV20-1 and TRBJ2-1; TRBD2 agrees at 8 bases. Germline V gene lookup returns CDR1 DFQATT and CDR2 SNEGSKA (reference sequence). The CDR3 runs 15 residues. J was trimmed by 3 bases and V by 8 bases; bases with no gene match: 12. CDR3 loop: CSTLLLAADYNEQFF. The CDR3, as DNA: TGCAGTACTCTATTACTAGCGGCTGACTACAATGAGCAGTTCTTC.

The V call is TRBV7-3, the J call TRBJ2-1; 12 nucleotides align to TRBD2. The CDR3 is 15 amino acids. J lost 10 bases, V lost 5 bases, and 9 bases had no gene match. Germline assignment: CDR1 SGHTA and CDR2 FQGTGA. In nucleotides, the CDR3 is TGTGCCAGCAGCCCGACTAGCGGGAGCCTGGAGGAGCAGTTCTTC. This encodes CASSPTSGSLEEQFF.

This clonotype showed up many times. This chain connects TRBV7-6 to TRBJ2-1; 9 positions match TRBD2. CDR1 and CDR2 (germline): SGHVS, FNYEAQ. This CDR3 is 14 amino acids long. The CDR3 bases are TGTGCGATCGGAGTAGCGGGAGCCTACAATGAGCAGTTCTTC. This translates into CAIGVAGAYNEQFF.

This clonotype was picked up many times. The chain links TRBV6-4 to TRBJ2-7, with D unclear. The CDR3 is 19 residues long. The germline gives CDR1 MRHNA, CDR2 SNTAGT. V was cut by 7 bases and J by 0 bases, with 28 bases left in between. CDR3 DNA sequence: TGTGCCAGCACCGGTTCCTCTACCTCCCCGACTTCGATCTCCTACGAGCAGTACTTC. It yields the protein CASTGSSTSPTSISYEQYF.

This clonotype was counted many times. This chain uses TRBV12-3 or TRBV12-4 with TRBJ1-4; D gene unclear. V lost 5 bases and J 5 bases, leaving 9 bases between the germline ends. The length of the CDR3 is 13 residues. DNA of the CDR3: TGTGCCAGCAGTCTCCCCGGAAATGAAAAACTGTTTTTT. Protein product: CASSLPGNEKLFF.

This clonotype was recorded many times. The V and J genes are TRBV7-9 and TRBJ2-1; D unresolved. Per germline, CDR1 SEHNR and CDR2 FQNEAQ (reference sequence). V was trimmed by 8 bases and J by 5 bases, leaving 10 bases between them. CDR3 length equals 12 residues. CDR3 amino acids: CASVLGNNEQFF. The CDR3 nucleotides read TGTGCCAGCGTTTTAGGGAACAATGAGCAGTTCTTC.

V and J are TRBV27 and TRBJ1-5, with D uncertain. Germline CDR1 MNHEY, CDR2 SMNVEV (reference sequence). The CDR3 has 16 amino acids. Trimming took off 6 bases at V and 0 bases at J, with 15 bases between the two ends. CDR3 sequence reads: CASSPVPFFSNQPQHF. For the CDR3, the DNA is TGTGCCAGCAGCCCGGTGCCGTTTTTTAGCAATCAGCCCCAGCATTTT.

This clonotype has at least ten counts. The chain couples TRBV6-5 to TRBJ2-1, with TRBD1 identical over 8 bases. Germline V CDR1 and CDR2: MNHEY, SVGAGI. The V and J ends lost 2 bases and 2 bases, in that order; junction bases with no gene match: 11. The CDR3 is made up of 18 amino acids. This chain's CDR3 is CASSYLSGQGRAYNEQFF. The CDR3 region has the DNA TGTGCCAGCAGTTACCTATCAGGACAGGGCAGGGCCTACAATGAGCAGTTCTTC.

This clonotype appeared many times. The chain employs TRBV6-5 and TRBJ2-1; TRBD2 might be the D (5 bases). The CDR3 loop spans 17 amino acids. Trimming removed 6 bases from V and 3 bases from J, with 21 bases in between. The germline CDR1 and CDR2 sequences are MNHEY and SVGAGI. In DNA, the CDR3 is TGTGCCAGCAGACCTCCACCCGAGGGAACATTCTACAATGAGCAGTTCTTC. This encodes CASRPPPEGTFYNEQFF.

There are many counts of this clonotype. The rearrangement uses TRBV24-1 and TRBJ2-5; D tentatively fits TRBD1 or TRBD2 (5 bases each). Trimming stripped 4 bases from V and 3 bases from J, with 20 bases between. The CDR3 is 17 amino acids. Germline CDR1 reads KGHDR; CDR2 reads SFDVKD. The CDR3 reads CATSDYGDPTKKETQYF. The CDR3 bases are TGTGCCACCAGTGACTACGGGGACCCAACAAAGAAAGAGACCCAGTACTTC.

This clonotype appeared many times. The chain links TRBV12-3 or TRBV12-4 to TRBJ2-5; D is undetermined. Trimming pared 1 base from V and 0 bases from J, leaving 0 bases between. The CDR3 runs 12 residues. The CDR3 DNA is TGTGCCAGCAGTTTAGACCAAGAGACCCAGTACTTC. Translated, it gives CASSLDQETQYF.

In its sample, this clonotype was seen many times. CDR3 residues: CASRDRGPDTQYF. CDR3 bases: TGTGCCAGCAGGGACAGGGGTCCAGATACGCAGTATTTT. The genes are TRBV6-1 and TRBJ2-3; 9 bases match TRBD1. Germline values: CDR1 MNHNS, CDR2 SASEGT. Trimming removed 6 bases from V and 4 bases from J; junction bases left unmatched: 2. CDR3 length equals 13 residues.

This clonotype was counted ten times or more. The gene calls are TRBV27 and TRBJ2-2; a weak D match, TRBD1 (5 bases). The germline V gene encodes CDR1 MNHEY and CDR2 SMNVEV (reference sequence). The V and J ends lost 6 bases and 6 bases respectively, with 11 bases between them. The length of the CDR3 is 13 residues. The CDR3 reads CASSLGRSGELFF. The CDR3 DNA reads TGTGCCAGCAGCCTGGGGCGTTCCGGGGAGCTGTTTTTT.